Given below is one TCR beta chain in context. This entry comes from a study of blood T cells in healthy people across ages. Looking at the study overall: There was about one barcoded beta molecule captured by template switching per two T cells.

A second PCR, run for roughly 7 to 12 cycles, used a sample-barcoded 5' primer plus a J-beta primer mix. TCRdb ran MiXCR on the 5' RACE reads and lists one entry per CDR3 protein. The sample contains roughly 1.4 million distinct CDR3 sequences, around 59% of which appear only once. Looked up from germline, CDR1 is SGHVS and CDR2 is FQNEAQ. The CDR3 has 14 residues. V is TRBV7-8 and J is TRBJ2-4; no clear D. The end of the DNA aligns better with TRBJ2-7, so the J call may be wrong. The sample was blood. This clonotype originated in a man between 18 and 35 years old in good health. CDR3 in amino acids: CASSLGSLSYEQYF. DNA of the CDR3: TGTGCCAGCAGCCTAGGGTCCCTCTCCTACGAGCAGTACTTC.